This is a list of T cell receptor beta chains from one sample in a study of OX40 agonist ivuxolimab in advanced cancers. Method: immunoSEQ multiplex PCR; TCRdb's copy keeps in-frame clones and lacks some. The sample carries around 70,000 clones, around four fifths recorded once. This material consisted of CD4+ or CD8+ T cells sorted from blood, taken in a trial of the OX40 agonist ivuxolimab. The receptors originated from an adult with an advanced solid tumor such as melanoma, head and neck, liver or kidney cancer. CDR3s include the opening cysteine and the closing phenylalanine or tryptophan. The D gene is left open where the match is weak.

TRBV9	TRBJ1-1	-	CASSGGGVAFF	TGTGCCAGCAGCGGAGGTGGAGTAGCTTTCTTT
TRBV4-1	TRBJ2-1	-	CASSQDRLPSSYNEQFF	TGCGCCAGCAGCCAAGATAGACTTCCCAGTTCCTACAATGAGCAGTTCTTC
TRBV18	TRBJ1-1	-	CASSPGRTPMNTEAFF	TGTGCCAGCTCACCAGGGAGGACACCTATGAACACTGAAGCTTTCTTT
TRBV6-5	TRBJ1-4	-	CASSYLTGRYEKLFF	TGTGCCAGCAGTTACTTGACCGGCCGTTATGAAAAACTGTTTTTT
TRBV7-2	TRBJ2-7	-	CASSLTPGGFNEQYF	TGTGCCAGCAGCTTAACCCCGGGGGGCTTCAACGAGCAGTACTTC
TRBV28	TRBJ2-6	-	CASSPTGGANVLTF	TGTGCCAGCAGTCCCACGGGGGGGGCCAACGTCCTGACTTTC
TRBV14	TRBJ2-1	-	CASSQDPGDSYNEQFF	TGTGCCAGCAGCCAAGACCCGGGGGATTCCTACAATGAGCAGTTCTTC
TRBV7-3	TRBJ2-3	TRBD1	CASSLGQFADTQYF	TGTGCCAGCAGCTTGGGACAGTTCGCAGATACGCAGTATTTT
TRBV27	TRBJ2-3	-	CASNPTSTDTQYF	TGTGCCAGCAACCCTACTAGCACAGATACGCAGTATTTT
TRBV27	TRBJ1-2	TRBD1	CASSASGTGGYGYTF	TGTGCCAGCAGTGCCTCCGGGACAGGAGGCTATGGCTACACCTTC
TRBV27	TRBJ1-4	TRBD1	CASSPDRGLNEKLFF	TGTGCCAGCAGCCCGGACAGGGGCCTTAATGAAAAACTGTTTTTT
TRBV6-6	TRBJ1-1	-	CASSPNGGTEAFF	TGTGCCAGCAGCCCAAACGGGGGCACTGAAGCTTTCTTT
TRBV28	TRBJ2-5	-	CASSSRQSLKETQYF	TGTGCCAGCAGTTCTCGACAGAGCCTCAAAGAGACCCAGTACTTC
TRBV7-9	TRBJ1-4	TRBD1	CASSDLGQDNEKLFF	TGTGCCAGCAGCGATCTGGGACAGGATAATGAAAAACTGTTTTTT
TRBV11-1	TRBJ2-5	-	CASSLRSETQYF	TGTGCCAGCAGCTTACGGTCGGAGACCCAGTACTTC
TRBV4-2	TRBJ2-3	TRBD2	CASSQVFSGGITDTQYF	TGTGCCAGCAGCCAAGTTTTCAGCGGGGGGATCACAGATACGCAGTATTTT
TRBV19	TRBJ2-3	TRBD1	CASSSPTGTGLTDTQYF	TGTGCCAGTAGTTCCCCAACCGGGACAGGGCTTACAGATACGCAGTATTTT
TRBV15	TRBJ2-1	TRBD2	CATSRETGLAGAKFSYNEQFF	TGTGCCACCAGCCGGGAGACCGGACTAGCGGGGGCCAAATTTTCCTACAATGAGCAGTTCTTC
TRBV7-2	TRBJ2-7	TRBD2	CASSLPGVAGAYEQYF	TGTGCCAGCAGCCTCCCGGGGGTAGCGGGAGCATACGAGCAGTACTTC
TRBV21-1	TRBJ1-4	-	CASTLTVYNEKLFF	TGTGCCAGCACCCTGACAGTTTATAATGAAAAACTGTTTTTT
TRBV13	TRBJ2-7	-	CASSQRPSYEQYF	TGTGCCAGCAGCCAACGACCGTCCTACGAGCAGTACTTC
TRBV4-2	TRBJ1-2	-	CASSQVGVGYGYTF	TGTGCCAGCAGCCAAGTCGGTGTGGGGTATGGCTACACCTTC